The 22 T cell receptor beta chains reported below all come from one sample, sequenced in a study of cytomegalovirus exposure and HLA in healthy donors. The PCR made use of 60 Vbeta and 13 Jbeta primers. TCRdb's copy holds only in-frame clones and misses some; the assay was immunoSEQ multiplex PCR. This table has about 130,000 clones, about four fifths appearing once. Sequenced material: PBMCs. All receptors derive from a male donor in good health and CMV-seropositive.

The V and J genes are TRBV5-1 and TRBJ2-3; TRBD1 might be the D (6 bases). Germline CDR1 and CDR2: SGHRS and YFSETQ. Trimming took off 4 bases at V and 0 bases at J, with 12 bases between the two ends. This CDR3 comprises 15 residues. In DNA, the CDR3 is TGCGCCAGCAGCCTACGGACAGAAAGCACAGATACGCAGTATTTT. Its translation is CASSLRTESTDTQYF.

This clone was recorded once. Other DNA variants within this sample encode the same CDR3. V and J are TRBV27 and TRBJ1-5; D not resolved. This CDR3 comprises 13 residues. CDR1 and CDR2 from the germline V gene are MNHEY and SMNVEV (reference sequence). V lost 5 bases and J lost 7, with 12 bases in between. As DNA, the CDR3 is TGTGCCAGCAGTCTCTCGGCGGGCCAGCCCCAGCATTTT. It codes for CASSLSAGQPQHF.

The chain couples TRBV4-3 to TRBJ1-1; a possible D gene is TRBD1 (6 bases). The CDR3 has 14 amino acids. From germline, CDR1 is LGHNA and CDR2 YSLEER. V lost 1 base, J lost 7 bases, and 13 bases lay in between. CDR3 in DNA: TGCGCCAGCAGCCAAGTTTCCAGAGGGGGTGAAGCTTTCTTT. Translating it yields CASSQVSRGGEAFF.

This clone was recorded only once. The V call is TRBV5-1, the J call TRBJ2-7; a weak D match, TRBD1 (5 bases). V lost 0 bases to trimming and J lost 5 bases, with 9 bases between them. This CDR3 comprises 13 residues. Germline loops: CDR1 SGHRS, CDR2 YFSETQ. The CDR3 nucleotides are TGCGCCAGCAGCTTGGCCTGGGGCAACGAGCAGTACTTC. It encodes CASSLAWGNEQYF.

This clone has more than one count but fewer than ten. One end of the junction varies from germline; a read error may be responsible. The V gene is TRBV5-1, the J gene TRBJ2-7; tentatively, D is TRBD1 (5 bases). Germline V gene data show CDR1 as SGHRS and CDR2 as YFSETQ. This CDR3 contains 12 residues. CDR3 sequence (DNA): TGCGCCAGCAGATTGGACAACTACGAGCAGTACTTC. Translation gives CASRLDNYEQYF.

The CDR3 DNA reads as TGCGCCAGCAGCCCCAACCAGGGAATTGGGAATCAGCCCCAGCATTTT. Translation gives CASSPNQGIGNQPQHF. This chain links TRBV4-1 with TRBJ1-5, with D maybe TRBD1 (5 bases). V was pared by 4 bases and J by 4 bases, with 17 bases between. Looked up from germline, CDR1 is MGHRA and CDR2 is YSYEKL. CDR3 length equals 16 residues.

In DNA, the CDR3 is TGTGCCAGCAGTTACTACCAGGGTACCGGGGAGCTGTTTTTT. Translating it yields CASSYYQGTGELFF. The chain couples TRBV6-5 to TRBJ2-2; tentative D call: TRBD1 (5 bases). With 1 base removed from V and 5 bases from J, the gap between germline ends came to 8 bases. This CDR3 is 14 amino acids long. Germline V CDR1 and CDR2: MNHEY, SVGAGI.

DNA of the CDR3: TGTGCCAGTAGTATTCATGGGACTAGCGGGATAGAGTCCTACGAGCAGTACTTC. Translating it yields CASSIHGTSGIESYEQYF. This chain uses TRBV19 with TRBJ2-7; 13 bases match TRBD2. Germline CDR1 reads LNHDA; CDR2 reads SQIVND (reference sequence). V shed 3 bases, J shed 1 base, and the junction held 9 bases outside the gene matches. CDR3 size: 18 residues.

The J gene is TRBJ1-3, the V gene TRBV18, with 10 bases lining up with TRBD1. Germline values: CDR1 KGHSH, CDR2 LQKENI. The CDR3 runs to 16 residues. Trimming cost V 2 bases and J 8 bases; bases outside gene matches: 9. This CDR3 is CASSPWSTGGMDTIYF. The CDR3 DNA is TGTGCCAGCTCACCATGGTCGACAGGGGGCATGGACACCATATATTTT.

The DNA for the CDR3 is TGCGCCAGCAGCCAATCAGGGGGCGCGAATCAGCCCCAGCATTTT. Translating it yields CASSQSGGANQPQHF. The chain uses TRBV4-3 and TRBJ1-5; 8 nucleotides align to TRBD1. This CDR3 has 15 amino acids. CDR1 is LGHNA and CDR2 is YSLEER in the germline V gene. With 2 bases clipped from V and 4 bases from J, the junction kept 4 bases outside the gene matches.

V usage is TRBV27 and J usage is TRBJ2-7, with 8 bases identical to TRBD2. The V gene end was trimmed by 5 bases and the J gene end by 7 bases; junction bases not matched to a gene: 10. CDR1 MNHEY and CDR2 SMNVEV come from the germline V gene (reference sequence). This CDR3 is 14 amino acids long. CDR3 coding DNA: TGTGCCAGCAGTCCGGGGACTAGTGCCCTGGAGCAGTACTTC. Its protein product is CASSPGTSALEQYF.

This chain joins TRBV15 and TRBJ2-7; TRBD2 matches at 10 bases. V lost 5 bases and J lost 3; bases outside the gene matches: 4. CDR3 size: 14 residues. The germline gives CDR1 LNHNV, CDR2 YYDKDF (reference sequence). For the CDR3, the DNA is TGTGCCACCAGCGTCCGGACTAGCGGCTACGAGCAGTACTTC. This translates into CATSVRTSGYEQYF.

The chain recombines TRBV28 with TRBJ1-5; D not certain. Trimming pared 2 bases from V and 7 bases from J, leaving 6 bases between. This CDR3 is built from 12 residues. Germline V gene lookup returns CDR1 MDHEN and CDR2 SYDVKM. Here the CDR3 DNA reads TGTGCCAGCAGTTTACCCCTCCAGCCCCAGCATTTT. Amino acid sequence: CASSLPLQPQHF.

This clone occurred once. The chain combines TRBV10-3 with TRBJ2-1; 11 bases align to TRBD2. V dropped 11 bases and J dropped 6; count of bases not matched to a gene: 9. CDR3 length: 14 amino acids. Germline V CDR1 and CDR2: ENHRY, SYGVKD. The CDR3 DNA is TGTGCCGTGGGGCCGGGACTAGCGGTCAATGAGCAGTTCTTC. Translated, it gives CAVGPGLAVNEQFF.

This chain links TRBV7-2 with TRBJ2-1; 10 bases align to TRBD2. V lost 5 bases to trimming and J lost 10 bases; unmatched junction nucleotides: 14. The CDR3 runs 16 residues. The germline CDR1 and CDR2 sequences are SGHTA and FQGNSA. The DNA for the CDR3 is TGTGCCAGCAGCCGGTTAAGCGGGAGGGCCTTGGGGGAGCAGTTCTTC. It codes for CASSRLSGRALGEQFF.

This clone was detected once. CDR3 amino acids: CASSLGTGGIYEQYF. Here the CDR3 DNA reads TGTGCCAGCAGCCTCGGGACAGGGGGGATCTACGAGCAGTACTTC. This chain uses TRBV6-5 with TRBJ2-7; 11 positions match TRBD1. Germline V gene lookup returns CDR1 MNHEY and CDR2 SVGAGI. This CDR3 spans 15 amino acids. V dropped 6 bases and J dropped 3; count of bases not matched to a gene: 7.

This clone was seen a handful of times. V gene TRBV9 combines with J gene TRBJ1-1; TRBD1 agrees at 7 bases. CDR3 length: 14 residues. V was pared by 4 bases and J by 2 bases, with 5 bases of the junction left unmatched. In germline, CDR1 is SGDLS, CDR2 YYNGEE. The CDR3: CASSPSGGNTEAFF. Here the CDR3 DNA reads TGTGCCAGCAGCCCTTCAGGGGGAAACACTGAAGCTTTCTTT.

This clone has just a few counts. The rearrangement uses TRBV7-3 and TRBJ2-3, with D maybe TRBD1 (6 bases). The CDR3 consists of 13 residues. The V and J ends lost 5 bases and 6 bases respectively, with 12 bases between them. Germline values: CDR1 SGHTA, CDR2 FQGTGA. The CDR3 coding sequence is TGTGCCAGCAGCATCTACAGGGAGGATACGCAGTATTTT. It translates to CASSIYREDTQYF.

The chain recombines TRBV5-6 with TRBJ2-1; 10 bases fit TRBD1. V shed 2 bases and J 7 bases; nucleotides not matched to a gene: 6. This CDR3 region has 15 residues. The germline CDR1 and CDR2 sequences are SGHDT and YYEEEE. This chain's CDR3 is CASSFGTGAYNEQFF. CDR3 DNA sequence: TGTGCCAGCAGCTTCGGGACAGGGGCGTATAATGAGCAGTTCTTC.

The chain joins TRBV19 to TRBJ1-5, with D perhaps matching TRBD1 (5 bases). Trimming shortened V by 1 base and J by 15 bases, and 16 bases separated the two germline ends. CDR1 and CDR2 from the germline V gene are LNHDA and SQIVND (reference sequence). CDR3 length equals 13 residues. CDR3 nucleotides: TGTGCCAGTAGTATAGGTATGGGGGGTTTACGGCATTTT. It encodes CASSIGMGGLRHF.

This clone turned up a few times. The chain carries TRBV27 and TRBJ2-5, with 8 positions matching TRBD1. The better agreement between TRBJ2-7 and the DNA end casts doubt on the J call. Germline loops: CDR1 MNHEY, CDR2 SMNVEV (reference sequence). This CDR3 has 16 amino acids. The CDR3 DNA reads TGTGCCAGCAGTGCGCCGACAGGGGTGAGGGGCTACGAGCAGTACTTC. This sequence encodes CASSAPTGVRGYEQYF.

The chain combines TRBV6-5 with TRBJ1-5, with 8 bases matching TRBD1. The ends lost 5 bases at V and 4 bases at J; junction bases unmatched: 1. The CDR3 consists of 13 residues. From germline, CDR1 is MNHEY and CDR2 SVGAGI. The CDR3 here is CASSRTGNQPQHF. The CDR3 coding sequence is TGTGCCAGCAGTAGGACAGGGAATCAGCCCCAGCATTTT.